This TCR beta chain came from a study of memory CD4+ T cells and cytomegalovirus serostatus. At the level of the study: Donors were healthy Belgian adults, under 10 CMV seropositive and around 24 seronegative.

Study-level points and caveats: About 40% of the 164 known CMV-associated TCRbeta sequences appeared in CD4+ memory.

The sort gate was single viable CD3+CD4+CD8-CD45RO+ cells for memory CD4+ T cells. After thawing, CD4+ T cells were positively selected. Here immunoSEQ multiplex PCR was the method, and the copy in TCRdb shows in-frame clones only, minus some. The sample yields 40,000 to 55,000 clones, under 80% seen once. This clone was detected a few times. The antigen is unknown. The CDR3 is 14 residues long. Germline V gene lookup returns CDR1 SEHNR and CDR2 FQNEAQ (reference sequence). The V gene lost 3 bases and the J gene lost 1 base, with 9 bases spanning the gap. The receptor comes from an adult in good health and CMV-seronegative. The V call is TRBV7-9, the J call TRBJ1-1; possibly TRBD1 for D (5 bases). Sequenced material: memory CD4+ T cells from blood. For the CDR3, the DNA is TGTGCCAGCAGCTTGGGACCGCAGAACACTGAAGCTTTCTTT. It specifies CASSLGPQNTEAFF.